The rows below give T cell receptor beta chains drawn from one sample of a study of neurological immune-mediated disorders. One entry per CDR3 protein results from TCRdb running MiXCR on the 5' RACE reads. The table lists roughly 48,000 distinct CDR3 sequences, around 25% of them singletons. The sample was PBMCs. The receptors derive from a woman in her 70s in good health. CDR3s leave out the opening cysteine and the closing phenylalanine or tryptophan.

J gene	V gene	CDR3 protein
TRBJ1-2	TRBV20-1	SARDWDGYT
TRBJ2-2	TRBV5-6	ASSHQGWDSSTGELF
TRBJ2-2	TRBV5-1	ASSWTGGVTGELF
TRBJ1-1	TRBV7-2	ASSLGWGNTEAF
TRBJ2-1	TRBV18	ASSPIPAYNEQF
TRBJ2-3	TRBV5-6	ASRGQGSTDTQY
TRBJ1-1	TRBV7-8	ASSFDEALEAF
TRBJ1-1	TRBV28	ASTGGTFTEAF
TRBJ2-3	TRBV7-3	ASSLNPPPDTQY
TRBJ2-1	TRBV29-1	SVEEPGQGSYNEQF
TRBJ1-6	TRBV12-3/TRBV12-4	ASSPTGFGSPLH
TRBJ2-1	TRBV20-1	SARVGAGLTYNEQF
TRBJ2-5	TRBV5-1	ASKAGNQETQY
TRBJ1-6	TRBV28	ASNPREFENDSPLH
TRBJ2-2	TRBV5-1	ASSFSSGTGELF
TRBJ1-6	TRBV5-6	ASSDFGGRNSPLH
TRBJ2-5	TRBV6-1	ASSGVEETQY
TRBJ2-7	TRBV15	ATSVRSGGVYEQY
TRBJ2-7	TRBV5-1	ASSLAEQGNEQY
TRBJ1-5	TRBV5-1	ASSPGGSNQPQH
TRBJ2-3	TRBV14	ASSQQGGATQY
TRBJ2-2	TRBV7-6	ASSSGGLAVTGELF
TRBJ2-1	TRBV7-2	ASSFATRSYNEQF
TRBJ2-1	TRBV7-2	ASSLSGTYNEQF
TRBJ2-7	TRBV5-6	ASSFFGKFGYEQY
TRBJ2-1	TRBV20-1	SARSRLAGVWNEQF
TRBJ1-2	TRBV9	ASSVGEQGKYYGYT
TRBJ2-2	TRBV7-8	ASSTRGSGRARELF
TRBJ2-1	TRBV28	ASSLAGGAYNEQF
TRBJ2-5	TRBV9	ASSVSDQETQY
TRBJ1-1	TRBV12-3/TRBV12-4	ASSLGSDGNTEAF
TRBJ2-2	TRBV7-2	ASSARDIATGELF
TRBJ1-1	TRBV7-8	ASSSQGQVTEAF
TRBJ2-2	TRBV7-2	ASSWPLAAGELF
TRBJ2-1	TRBV7-9	ASSQSTSGRLYEQF
TRBJ1-2	TRBV6-6	ASSLRARDGYT
TRBJ2-3	TRBV11-2	ASSLGRSDTQY
TRBJ2-1	TRBV4-2	ASSPAWGESYNEQF
TRBJ1-2	TRBV18	ASSPGRVILYGYT
TRBJ1-5	TRBV28	ASREGSHQPQH
TRBJ2-7	TRBV18	ASTQDRAAYEQY
TRBJ2-3	TRBV6-1	ASGTQGTYTDTQY
TRBJ2-1	TRBV7-9	ASSLTGPGDNEQF
TRBJ1-6	TRBV28	ASSFSRGLYNSPLH
TRBJ2-7	TRBV5-1	ASSLSSPPGEQY
TRBJ2-2	TRBV20-1	SAMRIAGGELF
TRBJ2-1	TRBV29-1	SGLPSSYNEQF
TRBJ1-5	TRBV4-2	ASSQVEGREQPQH